The sequence of this TCR beta chain was determined in a study of T cells in Graves' hyperthyroidism and ophthalmopathy. V was trimmed by 1 base and J by 6 bases, leaving 21 bases between them. Germline CDR1 MNHEY, CDR2 SMNVEV (reference sequence). CDR3 length: 18 residues. RNA transcripts yielded amplified TCR beta CDR3 regions. Carried out on the TCR CDR3, a first-round RT-PCR used the HTBI primer set. TCRdb processed the multiplex PCR reads anew with MiXCR; each CDR3 protein has one entry. This sample has around 490,000 distinct CDR3 sequences, with around 20% found just once. This sample holds PBMCs from 8 to 10 ml fresh peripheral blood. This clonotype has just a few counts. Its cognate antigen is unknown. Study results and caveats: Ophthalmopathy was separated from stable hyperthyroidism by a 13 V-J model.

The sequence derives from a man aged 35 to 55 with Graves' ophthalmopathy. The chain links TRBV27 to TRBJ2-2; D unresolved. The sequencing input was blood. CDR3 nucleotides: TGTGCCAGCAGTTTATTACGGGTCGAAACTCTTTTGTCCGGGGAGCTGTTTTTT. It codes for CASSLLRVETLLSGELFF.